These T cell receptor beta chains were read from a single sample in a study of identical twins. TCRdb re-derived calls from the 5' RACE reads in MiXCR, one entry per CDR3 protein. The sample comprises approximately 590,000 distinct CDR3 sequences, just under 10% of which are singletons, and around 3.2% rests with the top ten. These same records also appear under a second study, on yellow fever vaccine responses in identical twins.

The sequencing input was PBMCs. Receptors were obtained from a woman aged 18-29 years in good health. Both conserved end residues are part of each CDR3. D genes are given only for firm matches. Rows give clone size only sometimes, using once, few, many, or a class for an expanded clone.

D gene	J gene	V gene	clone size	CDR3 protein	CDR3 DNA
.	TRBJ2-7	TRBV5-1	few	CASSLAEGLGEQYF	TGCGCCAGCAGCTTGGCGGAGGGTCTCGGTGAGCAGTACTTC
.	TRBJ2-7	TRBV6-1	.	CASRVRGGHEQYF	TGTGCCAGCAGAGTCAGGGGCGGCCACGAGCAGTACTTC
.	TRBJ2-5	TRBV5-1	few	CASSLDIFSGETQYF	TGCGCCAGCAGCTTGGACATCTTCTCTGGGGAGACCCAGTACTTC
TRBD1	TRBJ2-3	TRBV5-1	many	CASSLRSAGGLDTQYF	TGCGCCAGCAGCTTGCGTTCGGCAGGGGGCCTGGATACGCAGTATTTT
TRBD1	TRBJ2-2	TRBV2	few	CASSPRTGRAGELFF	TGTGCCAGCAGCCCAAGGACAGGCCGGGCCGGGGAGCTGTTTTTT
.	TRBJ2-5	TRBV15	few	CATSRDQVGQETQYF	TGTGCCACCAGCAGAGACCAGGTGGGACAAGAGACCCAGTACTTC
TRBD2	TRBJ2-1	TRBV2	many	CASRRESGRQNEQFF	TGTGCCAGCAGACGAGAGAGCGGGAGACAAAATGAGCAGTTCTTC
TRBD2	TRBJ2-1	TRBV12-3/TRBV12-4	few	CASSFGLAGAPGNEQFF	TGTGCCAGCAGTTTTGGGCTAGCGGGGGCGCCCGGGAATGAGCAGTTCTTC
TRBD1	TRBJ1-6	TRBV12-3/TRBV12-4	.	CASSLDRVNSPLHF	TGTGCCAGCAGCCTAGACAGGGTTAATTCACCCCTCCACTTT
TRBD2	TRBJ2-7	TRBV5-1	many	CASSLVVAGTYEQYF	TGCGCCAGCAGCTTGGTGGTAGCGGGAACCTACGAGCAGTACTTC
.	TRBJ2-1	TRBV7-2	few	CASSLGPSRNEQFF	TGTGCCAGCAGCTTAGGTCCCTCACGAAATGAGCAGTTCTTC
.	TRBJ1-4	TRBV29-1	few	CSVLGTTEKLFF	TGCAGCGTTTTAGGGACAACCGAAAAACTGTTTTTT
.	TRBJ2-3	TRBV2	.	CASSEGVAVLLPDTQYF	TGTGCCAGCAGTGAGGGGGTGGCAGTCCTCTTGCCAGATACGCAGTATTTT
.	TRBJ2-3	TRBV29-1	many	CSADDGTDTQYF	TGCAGCGCCGACGATGGCACAGATACGCAGTATTTT
.	TRBJ2-3	TRBV12-3/TRBV12-4	few	CASTELASPPGTQYF	TGTGCCAGCACCGAGCTAGCTTCTCCCCCCGGTACGCAGTATTTT
.	TRBJ2-7	TRBV28	few	CASGTWGDEQYF	TGTGCCAGCGGGACCTGGGGTGACGAGCAGTACTTC
TRBD1	TRBJ2-7	TRBV9	.	CASSVGTGGRSEQYF	TGTGCCAGCAGCGTGGGCACAGGGGGCCGGTCCGAGCAGTACTTC
.	TRBJ1-5	TRBV20-1	.	CSALGRASYSNQPQHF	TGCAGTGCTCTGGGCAGGGCTTCCTATAGCAATCAGCCCCAGCATTTT
.	TRBJ2-7	TRBV9	.	CASSGISSEQYF	TGTGCCAGCAGCGGAATAAGTAGCGAGCAGTACTTC
TRBD1	TRBJ2-1	TRBV11-1	few	CASSLETFRDRTWDEQFF	TGTGCCAGCAGCTTAGAGACATTCCGGGACAGGACCTGGGATGAGCAGTTCTTC
TRBD1	TRBJ2-7	TRBV5-6	.	CASTQTGGVYEQYF	TGTGCCAGCACCCAGACAGGGGGCGTTTACGAGCAGTACTTC
.	TRBJ1-1	TRBV6-5	.	CASSYLAEGRDTEAFF	TGTGCCAGCAGTTACCTCGCAGAAGGGAGGGACACTGAAGCTTTCTTT
TRBD1	TRBJ2-7	TRBV12-3/TRBV12-4	.	CASSPIQGFRNYEQYF	TGTGCCAGCAGTCCTATACAGGGGTTTAGGAACTACGAGCAGTACTTC
.	TRBJ2-5	TRBV7-9	many	CASSLGEYQETQYF	TGTGCCAGCAGCTTAGGGGAATACCAAGAGACCCAGTACTTC
TRBD2	TRBJ2-3	TRBV15	.	CATSRDLLAGATDTQYF	TGTGCCACCAGCAGAGATTTACTAGCGGGAGCCACAGATACGCAGTATTTT
TRBD1	TRBJ1-1	TRBV7-9	.	CASSAGQGYAEAFF	TGTGCCAGCAGCGCCGGACAGGGGTACGCTGAAGCTTTCTTT
.	TRBJ2-7	TRBV5-1	.	CASSPGSLYEQYF	TGCGCCAGCAGCCCGGGGTCCCTCTACGAGCAGTACTTC
.	TRBJ2-7	TRBV14	.	CASSPAGTREQYF	TGTGCCAGCAGCCCCGCCGGGACCCGCGAGCAGTACTTC
TRBD2	TRBJ2-1	TRBV9	few	CASSVSGGAREQFF	TGTGCCAGCAGCGTCAGCGGGGGGGCGCGGGAGCAGTTCTTC
.	TRBJ2-2	TRBV5-4	few	CASLAEVGGELFF	TGTGCCAGCTTGGCGGAGGTGGGCGGGGAGCTGTTTTTT
TRBD2	TRBJ2-7	TRBV12-3/TRBV12-4	many	CASRGLAGSYEQYF	TGTGCCAGCAGGGGACTAGCGGGCAGCTACGAGCAGTACTTC
TRBD1	TRBJ1-5	TRBV11-2	few	CASSPKYQTGGESNQPQHF	TGTGCCAGCAGCCCGAAATATCAGACAGGGGGCGAAAGCAATCAGCCCCAGCATTTT
TRBD2	TRBJ2-3	TRBV7-2	few	CASSLVAGLPDTQYF	TGTGCCAGCAGCTTAGTAGCGGGGTTGCCAGATACGCAGTATTTT
TRBD1	TRBJ1-4	TRBV7-8	few	CASSPRTGENEKLFF	TGTGCCAGCAGCCCCCGGACAGGGGAGAATGAAAAACTGTTTTTT
.	TRBJ1-1	TRBV29-1	.	CSVDGEGNTEAFF	TGCAGCGTTGACGGGGAGGGGAACACTGAAGCTTTCTTT
.	TRBJ2-1	TRBV27	many	CASSSGTRLRNEQFF	TGTGCCAGCAGTTCCGGGACCAGATTAAGGAATGAGCAGTTCTTC
.	TRBJ2-3	TRBV7-9	many	CASSRKGDTQYF	TGTGCCAGCAGCCGTAAGGGCGATACGCAGTATTTT
.	TRBJ2-7	TRBV2	.	CASSRALAAYEQYF	TGTGCCAGCAGTCGTGCGCTTGCGGCCTACGAGCAGTACTTC
.	TRBJ1-3	TRBV7-3	.	CASSATDIGDTIYF	TGTGCCAGCAGCGCAACCGACATCGGGGACACCATATATTTT
.	TRBJ2-7	TRBV7-9	.	CASRKGGGSTSYEQYF	TGTGCCAGCAGAAAAGGGGGGGGATCGACTTCCTACGAGCAGTACTTC
TRBD2	TRBJ2-3	TRBV11-2	few	CASRLGLAGSTDTQYF	TGTGCCAGCAGACTAGGACTAGCGGGTAGCACAGATACGCAGTATTTT
TRBD1	TRBJ2-2	TRBV3-1	few	CASSQPTGGLQGELFF	TGTGCCAGCAGCCAACCTACAGGGGGCCTCCAAGGGGAGCTGTTTTTT
.	TRBJ2-6	TRBV9	.	CASSVVDRRHSGANVLTF	TGTGCCAGCAGCGTAGTCGACAGGAGACACTCTGGGGCCAACGTCCTGACTTTC
.	TRBJ2-1	TRBV20-1	.	CSARDRSNEQFF	TGCAGTGCTAGAGATCGGAGCAATGAGCAGTTCTTC
.	TRBJ2-2	TRBV12-3/TRBV12-4	.	CASRGPGGGNSRGELFF	TGTGCCAGCAGGGGCCCGGGCGGGGGCAACTCACGCGGGGAGCTGTTTTTT
.	TRBJ2-7	TRBV7-2	few	CASSLGGQPHEQYF	TGTGCCAGCAGCTTAGGGGGCCAACCCCACGAGCAGTACTTC
.	TRBJ2-5	TRBV15	few	CATSRLYQETQYF	TGTGCCACCAGCAGACTATACCAAGAGACCCAGTACTTC